This TCR beta chain was sequenced for a study of shared clonotypes between healthy human individuals. Study summary: A donor's plate count was three for CD4 naive and three for CD4 memory; CD8 naive had two and CD8 memory one.

Germline loops: CDR1 SGHNT, CDR2 YYREEE (reference sequence). V was clipped by 2 bases and J by 7 bases; unmatched bases: 7. The CDR3 contains 16 residues. The assay was immunoSEQ multiplex PCR, and TCRdb's table has in-frame clones only and misses some. The sample carries a few million clones, under 95% recorded once. This chain uses TRBV5-4 with TRBJ2-1; the match to TRBD2 covers 12 bases. This sequence originates from a man aged 18-30 years in good health. Some clones in this sample may be carry-over from other donors' samples. Specimen: naive CD4+ T cells from PBMCs. As to subset: CD45RA+ positively selected. The CDR3 region is CASSFMGLAGQNEQFF. Here the CDR3 DNA reads TGTGCCAGCAGCTTCATGGGACTAGCGGGTCAGAATGAGCAGTTCTTC.